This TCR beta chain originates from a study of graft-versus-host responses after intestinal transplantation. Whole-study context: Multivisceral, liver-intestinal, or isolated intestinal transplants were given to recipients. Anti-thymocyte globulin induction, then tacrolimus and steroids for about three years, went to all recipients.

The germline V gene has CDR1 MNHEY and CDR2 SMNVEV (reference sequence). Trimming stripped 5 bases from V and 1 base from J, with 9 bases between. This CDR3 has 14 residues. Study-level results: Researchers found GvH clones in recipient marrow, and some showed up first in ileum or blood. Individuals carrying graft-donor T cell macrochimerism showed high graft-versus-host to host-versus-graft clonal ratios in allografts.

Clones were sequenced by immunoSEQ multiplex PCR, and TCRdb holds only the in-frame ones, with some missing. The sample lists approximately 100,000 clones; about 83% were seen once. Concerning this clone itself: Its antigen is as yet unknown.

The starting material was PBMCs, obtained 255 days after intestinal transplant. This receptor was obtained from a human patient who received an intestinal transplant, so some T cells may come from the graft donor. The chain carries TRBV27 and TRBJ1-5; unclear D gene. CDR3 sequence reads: CASSMFPSNQPQHF. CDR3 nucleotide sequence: TGTGCCAGCAGTATGTTCCCCAGCAATCAGCCCCAGCATTTT.